This is a list of T cell receptor beta chains from one sample in a study of blood T cell repertoires in COVID-19. TCRdb's copy holds only in-frame clones and misses some; the assay was immunoSEQ multiplex PCR. The table lists under 200,000 clones, 88% of them singletons. Sequenced sample: peripheral blood. Every receptor here comes from a man aged 65 to 85 with active or convalescent COVID-19. The CDR3 runs from the conserved cysteine through the conserved F or W. The D gene is left open where the match is weak. The size of a clone is reported for some rows only, either as once, few or many, or as a class for expanded clones.

j_call clone_size v_call d_call cdr3_aa cdr3_nt
TRBJ2-7 . TRBV6-2/TRBV6-3 TRBD1 CASSYGTGLGQYF TGTGCCAGCAGTTACGGGACAGGGTTGGGGCAGTACTTC
TRBJ2-7 . TRBV2 . CASSGGPYEQYF TGTGCCAGCAGCGGGGGTCCCTACGAGCAGTACTTC
TRBJ1-1 few TRBV24-1 TRBD1 CATRYGPGQSPEAFF TGTGCCACCAGATATGGCCCGGGACAGTCTCCCGAAGCTTTCTTT
TRBJ1-4 . TRBV30 . CAWNRQTNEKLFF TGTGCCTGGAACCGACAGACTAATGAAAAACTGTTTTTT
TRBJ2-1 . TRBV6-5 . CASSRGYNEQFF TGTGCCAGCAGCAGGGGCTACAATGAGCAGTTCTTC
TRBJ2-2 . TRBV7-9 . CANSGNRNTGELFF TGTGCCAACTCAGGGAACAGGAACACCGGGGAGCTGTTTTTT
TRBJ2-1 . TRBV9 TRBD1 CASTLRDRDYNEQFF TGTGCCAGCACCCTAAGGGACAGGGACTACAATGAGCAGTTCTTC
TRBJ2-7 . TRBV10-3 . CASRTGREQYF TGTGCCTCCAGGACCGGGAGAGAGCAGTACTTC
TRBJ2-2 . TRBV4-1 . CASSQDHMPTGELFF TGCGCCAGCAGCCAAGATCACATGCCCACCGGGGAGCTGTTTTTT
TRBJ1-2 few TRBV6-5 . CASSYSWGGPGGYTF TGTGCCAGCAGTTACTCTTGGGGGGGTCCGGGTGGCTACACCTTC
TRBJ2-5 . TRBV5-5 . CASSLQRWQETQYF TGTGCCAGCAGCTTGCAGCGTTGGCAAGAGACCCAGTACTTC
TRBJ2-5 . TRBV14 . CASSQRALETQYF TGTGCCAGCAGCCAAAGAGCACTGGAGACCCAGTACTTC
TRBJ1-2 . TRBV7-9 TRBD1 CASSFRGDGYTF TGTGCCAGCAGCTTCAGGGGGGATGGCTACACCTTC
TRBJ2-1 . TRBV30 TRBD2 CAWSAPPAGGIYEQFF TGTGCCTGGAGTGCCCCCCCGGCGGGGGGCATATATGAGCAGTTCTTC
TRBJ2-6 . TRBV18 . CASSPGGNSGANVLTF TGTGCCAGCTCACCAGGGGGCAACTCTGGGGCCAACGTCCTGACTTTC
TRBJ2-7 . TRBV6-6 TRBD2 CASSRPGLAVSYEQYF TGTGCCAGCAGTCGACCGGGACTAGCGGTCTCCTACGAGCAGTACTTC